These T cell receptor beta chains were read from a single sample in a study of shared clonotypes between healthy human individuals. Data came from immunoSEQ multiplex PCR; TCRdb stores just in-frame clones and leaves some out. This sample has 900,000 to 1,200,000 clones; around 78% occur once, and the top ten carry 0.5% to 0.65%. Input material: memory CD4+ T cells from PBMCs. These receptors were collected from a man younger than 30 in good health. Some clones in this sample may be carry-over from other donors' samples. The CDR3 runs from the conserved cysteine through the conserved F or W. The order of the fields is clone size, D gene, J gene, V gene, CDR3 DNA, CDR3 protein. A D gene is named only where the DNA matches it firmly. Only some rows state a clone size, as once, few, many or a class for expanded clones.

size: once
D: .
J: TRBJ1-1
V: TRBV5-1
DNA: TGCGCCAGCAGCTTGGGACCGACAGCGAACACTGAAGCTTTCTTT
CDR3: CASSLGPTANTEAFF

size: once
D: TRBD1
J: TRBJ2-5
V: TRBV5-1
DNA: TGCGCCAGCAGCTTGGGCCAGGGACAGGGAGATCCCCAGTACTTC
CDR3: CASSLGQGQGDPQYF

size: .
D: .
J: TRBJ1-2
V: TRBV7-2
DNA: TGTGCCAGCAGCTTAAGACAGCCCTCTACGAGCTACACCTTC
CDR3: CASSLRQPSTSYTF

size: .
D: .
J: TRBJ1-2
V: TRBV30
DNA: TGTGCCTGGAGTGCTTCGGAAGGCTACACCTTC
CDR3: CAWSASEGYTF

size: .
D: TRBD2
J: TRBJ2-1
V: TRBV5-1
DNA: TGCGCCAGCAGCCAAGGACTAGCGGGAGTAATCCCAAGCTCCTACAATGAGCAGTTCTTC
CDR3: CASSQGLAGVIPSSYNEQFF

size: .
D: TRBD1
J: TRBJ1-2
V: TRBV7-9
DNA: TGTGCCAGCAGCTCACCGTTACAGGGGGCGTCCTATGGCTACACCTTC
CDR3: CASSSPLQGASYGYTF

size: .
D: TRBD1
J: TRBJ2-3
V: TRBV7-8
DNA: TGTGCCAGCGGTGGACAGGGTACAGATACGCAGTATTTT
CDR3: CASGGQGTDTQYF

size: .
D: .
J: TRBJ2-5
V: TRBV5-1
DNA: TGCGCCAGCAGCTTGGCCGGGCCCGGAGAGACCCAGTACTTC
CDR3: CASSLAGPGETQYF

size: .
D: .
J: TRBJ1-1
V: TRBV28
DNA: TGTGCCAGCACGACTCAGAACACTGAAGCTTTCTTT
CDR3: CASTTQNTEAFF

size: few
D: .
J: TRBJ2-7
V: TRBV10-3
DNA: TGTGCCATCAGGGACTCTCCCTACGAGCAGTACTTC
CDR3: CAIRDSPYEQYF

size: .
D: TRBD1
J: TRBJ2-7
V: TRBV18
DNA: TGTGCCAGCTCACCGTTCGCCGGGACAGGGACCGAGCAGTACTTC
CDR3: CASSPFAGTGTEQYF

size: .
D: .
J: TRBJ2-6
V: TRBV6-5
DNA: TGTGCCAGCAGTTACTTCGTGGGATCTGGGGCCAACGTCCTGACTTTC
CDR3: CASSYFVGSGANVLTF

size: .
D: TRBD2
J: TRBJ2-3
V: TRBV11-2
DNA: TGTGCCAGCAGCACTTGGACTAGCGGGAGGGCCGCAGATACGCAGTATTTT
CDR3: CASSTWTSGRAADTQYF

size: .
D: TRBD1
J: TRBJ2-7
V: TRBV10-3
DNA: TGTGCCAACCGAACGACAGGGGGTATCTACGAGCAGTACTTC
CDR3: CANRTTGGIYEQYF

size: .
D: .
J: TRBJ1-1
V: TRBV23-1
DNA: TGCGCCAGCAGTCCGGGACGGATCAACAAGAACACTGAAGCTTTCTTT
CDR3: CASSPGRINKNTEAFF

size: .
D: .
J: TRBJ1-2
V: TRBV19
DNA: TGTGCCGGTAGTATTGTGGGCACTTCTAACTATGGCTACACCTTC
CDR3: CAGSIVGTSNYGYTF

size: .
D: TRBD1
J: TRBJ1-1
V: TRBV5-4
DNA: TGTGCCAGCAGCCCTGTCCCGGGACAGGGACGGAACACTGAAGCTTTCTTT
CDR3: CASSPVPGQGRNTEAFF

size: few
D: .
J: TRBJ1-4
V: TRBV7-9
DNA: TGTGCCAGCAGCCTCGGGACTCAACAGAAACTGTTTTTT
CDR3: CASSLGTQQKLFF

size: .
D: .
J: TRBJ1-6
V: TRBV5-1
DNA: TGCGCCAGCAGTCCCGACAGCTATTCACCCCTCCACTTT
CDR3: CASSPDSYSPLHF

size: .
D: .
J: TRBJ1-1
V: TRBV28
DNA: TGTGCCAGCAGTCCCTCTCCCCGAGCCTTTGAAGCTTTCTTT
CDR3: CASSPSPRAFEAFF

size: .
D: .
J: TRBJ2-1
V: TRBV11-2
DNA: TGTGCCAGCAGCTTAGATACGGACAATGAGCAGTTCTTC
CDR3: CASSLDTDNEQFF

size: .
D: TRBD1
J: TRBJ1-1
V: TRBV28
DNA: TGTGCCAGCAGTTTAGGACAGGGCTGGAACACTGAAGCTTTCTTT
CDR3: CASSLGQGWNTEAFF

size: .
D: TRBD1
J: TRBJ2-7
V: TRBV30
DNA: TGTGCCTGGAGCCTCCAGGACAGGTTACTGTCCCCTTCCTACGAGCAGTACTTC
CDR3: CAWSLQDRLLSPSYEQYF

size: .
D: .
J: TRBJ2-5
V: TRBV2
DNA: TGTGCCAGCAGTTCCCAGGGCCCCCAAGAGACCCAGTACTTC
CDR3: CASSSQGPQETQYF

size: .
D: TRBD2
J: TRBJ2-1
V: TRBV7-8
DNA: TGTGCCAGCAGCTATGGGGGACTAGCGGGAAGCTACAATGAGCAGTTCTTC
CDR3: CASSYGGLAGSYNEQFF

size: .
D: .
J: TRBJ2-7
V: TRBV28
DNA: TGTGCCAGCAGTCAAAACCATAGGGACTTCACCTACGAGCAGTACTTC
CDR3: CASSQNHRDFTYEQYF

size: .
D: TRBD1
J: TRBJ1-5
V: TRBV19
DNA: TGTGCCAGTAGTATCCGACAGGGGCGCAATCAGCCCCAGCATTTT
CDR3: CASSIRQGRNQPQHF

size: .
D: TRBD1
J: TRBJ1-1
V: TRBV7-3
DNA: TGTGCCAGCAGCCCGATAGACAGGGGGAACACTGAAGCTTTCTTT
CDR3: CASSPIDRGNTEAFF

size: .
D: TRBD1
J: TRBJ2-6
V: TRBV5-1
DNA: TGCGCCAGCAGCTTTGTTGCGGGACAGGGTCGTTTTGGGGCCAACGTCCTGACTTTC
CDR3: CASSFVAGQGRFGANVLTF

size: .
D: .
J: TRBJ1-1
V: TRBV10-1
DNA: TGCGCCAGCGGGAACGGGAACACTGAAGCTTTCTTT
CDR3: CASGNGNTEAFF

size: .
D: TRBD1
J: TRBJ1-1
V: TRBV28
DNA: TGTGCCAGCAGCCATCGGTGGGACAGGGACGTGAACACTGAAGCTTTCTTT
CDR3: CASSHRWDRDVNTEAFF

size: .
D: .
J: TRBJ1-6
V: TRBV30
DNA: TGTGCCTGGAAATCGACGGGCAACTCCTATAATTCACCCCTCCACTTT
CDR3: CAWKSTGNSYNSPLHF

size: .
D: .
J: TRBJ2-5
V: TRBV9
DNA: TGTGCCAGCAGCCTCGGGACTCCATCCCAAGAGACCCAGTACTTC
CDR3: CASSLGTPSQETQYF

size: few
D: .
J: TRBJ2-1
V: TRBV21-1
DNA: TGTGCCAGCAGCAAAGCTGGTAGAGGCTCCTACAATGAGCAGTTCTTC
CDR3: CASSKAGRGSYNEQFF

size: .
D: TRBD1
J: TRBJ2-7
V: TRBV5-4
DNA: TGTGCCAGCAGCTTGCCAGGGGGCAGTTTCTACGAGCAGTACTTC
CDR3: CASSLPGGSFYEQYF

size: .
D: .
J: TRBJ2-4
V: TRBV2
DNA: TGTGCCAGCAGGCGGGATGTTGTAGACATTCAGTACTTC
CDR3: CASRRDVVDIQYF

size: .
D: .
J: TRBJ1-4
V: TRBV19
DNA: TGTGCCACACAGGGATGGGGGAATGAAAAACTGTTTTTT
CDR3: CATQGWGNEKLFF

size: .
D: TRBD2
J: TRBJ2-7
V: TRBV11-2
DNA: TGTGCCAGCAGCTTTTTAACTAGCGGGACCTACGAGCAGTACTTC
CDR3: CASSFLTSGTYEQYF

size: .
D: .
J: TRBJ1-5
V: TRBV6-6
DNA: TGTGCCAGCAGTTACTGGGGTTCGAGTACCCAGCCCCAGCATTTT
CDR3: CASSYWGSSTQPQHF

size: .
D: TRBD2
J: TRBJ2-1
V: TRBV7-3
DNA: TGTGCCAGCAGTCAACCCGGGACTAGCGGGAGCAATGAGCAGTTCTTC
CDR3: CASSQPGTSGSNEQFF

size: .
D: .
J: TRBJ2-5
V: TRBV6-7
DNA: TGTGCCAGCACCTCTCGGGGGGCCCAAGAGACCCAGTACTTC
CDR3: CASTSRGAQETQYF

size: .
D: .
J: TRBJ2-7
V: TRBV6-1
DNA: TGTGCCAGCAGTGGGAAGACGGAGAGCCTTTCCTACGAGCAGTACTTC
CDR3: CASSGKTESLSYEQYF

size: .
D: .
J: TRBJ1-2
V: TRBV29-1
DNA: TGCAGCGTTGGGCGTGGGGGTAACTATGGCTACACCTTC
CDR3: CSVGRGGNYGYTF

size: few
D: .
J: TRBJ2-2
V: TRBV28
DNA: TGTGCCAGCAGTCGCCCAGGGCGGGACACCGGGGAGCTGTTTTTT
CDR3: CASSRPGRDTGELFF

size: .
D: .
J: TRBJ2-1
V: TRBV29-1
DNA: TGCAGCGTTGTGAATGAGCAGTTCTTC
CDR3: CSVVNEQFF

size: .
D: .
J: TRBJ1-1
V: TRBV19
DNA: TGTGCCAGTAGTATAGGGCAGAGGAACACTGAAGCTTTCTTT
CDR3: CASSIGQRNTEAFF

size: .
D: .
J: TRBJ2-2
V: TRBV7-2
DNA: TGTGCCAGCAGCTTTCCCACACCCCGAAACACCGGGGAGCTGTTTTTT
CDR3: CASSFPTPRNTGELFF

size: .
D: .
J: TRBJ2-7
V: TRBV5-4
DNA: TGTGCCAGCAGCCCCGCTGGGAGTCTGTCGATGCGGGAGCAGTACTTC
CDR3: CASSPAGSLSMREQYF

size: .
D: .
J: TRBJ1-1
V: TRBV27
DNA: TGTGCCAGCAGTTTAGGGTCGAACACTGAAGCTTTCTTT
CDR3: CASSLGSNTEAFF

size: .
D: .
J: TRBJ2-7
V: TRBV5-5
DNA: TGTGCCAGCAGCTTGGGGCTTATTGAGCAGTACTTC
CDR3: CASSLGLIEQYF

size: few
D: .
J: TRBJ2-3
V: TRBV5-4
DNA: TGTGCCAGCAGAACGGACACAGATACGCAGTATTTT
CDR3: CASRTDTDTQYF

size: .
D: .
J: TRBJ1-4
V: TRBV7-8
DNA: TGTGCCAGCAGCCCGCCTGGGTGGGCAGGGTCTAATGAAAAACTGTTTTTT
CDR3: CASSPPGWAGSNEKLFF

size: once
D: TRBD1
J: TRBJ1-2
V: TRBV27
DNA: TGTGCCAGCAGACGGACAGGAGCCTACTATGGCTACACCTTC
CDR3: CASRRTGAYYGYTF

size: .
D: TRBD1
J: TRBJ1-2
V: TRBV2
DNA: TGTGCCAGCGGGTGGGACAGGGGATATGGCTACACCTTC
CDR3: CASGWDRGYGYTF

size: .
D: .
J: TRBJ2-2
V: TRBV19
DNA: TGTGCCAGTAGACCCGAGGAGGGTTGGAACACCGGGGAGCTGTTTTTT
CDR3: CASRPEEGWNTGELFF

size: .
D: .
J: TRBJ2-4
V: TRBV6-6
DNA: TGTGCTGGCCGGGCTAGTGCCAAAAACATTCAGTACTTC
CDR3: CAGRASAKNIQYF

size: .
D: .
J: TRBJ2-5
V: TRBV4-1
DNA: TGCGCCAGCAGCCCCCCGTCCCCTGGAGAGACCCAGTACTTC
CDR3: CASSPPSPGETQYF

size: .
D: .
J: TRBJ2-1
V: TRBV5-4
DNA: TGTGCCAGCAGCCCGGATGGCGGGAATGAGCAGTTCTTC
CDR3: CASSPDGGNEQFF

size: .
D: .
J: TRBJ1-2
V: TRBV6-5
DNA: TGTGCCAGCAGTTACTCGATCCCCGTCAACTATGGCTACACCTTC
CDR3: CASSYSIPVNYGYTF